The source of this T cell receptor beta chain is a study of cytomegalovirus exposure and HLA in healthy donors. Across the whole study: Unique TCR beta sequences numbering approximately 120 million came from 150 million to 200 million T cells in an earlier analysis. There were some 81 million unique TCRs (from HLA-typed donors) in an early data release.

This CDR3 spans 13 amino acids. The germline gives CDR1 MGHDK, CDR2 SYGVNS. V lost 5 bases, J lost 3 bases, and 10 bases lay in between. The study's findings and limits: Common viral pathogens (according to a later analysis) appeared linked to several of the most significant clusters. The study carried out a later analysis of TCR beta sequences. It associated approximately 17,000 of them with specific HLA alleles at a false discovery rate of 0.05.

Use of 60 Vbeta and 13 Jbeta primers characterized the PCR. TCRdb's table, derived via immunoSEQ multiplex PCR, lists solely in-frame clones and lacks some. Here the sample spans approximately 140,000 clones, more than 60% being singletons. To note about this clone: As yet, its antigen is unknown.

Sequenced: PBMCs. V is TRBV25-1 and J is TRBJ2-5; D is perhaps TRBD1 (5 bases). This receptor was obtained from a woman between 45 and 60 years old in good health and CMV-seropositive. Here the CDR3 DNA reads TGTGCCAGCAGTTTAGGGGCGGAAGAGACCCAGTACTTC. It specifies CASSLGAEETQYF.